This is a list of T cell receptor beta chains from one sample in a study of blood T cell repertoires in COVID-19. This table comes from immunoSEQ multiplex PCR, and its TCRdb copy is limited to in-frame clones, with some not included. This table has 130,000 to 150,000 clones, over 75% appearing once. The material sequenced was peripheral blood. These receptors all stem from an older woman with active COVID-19. The CDR3 runs from the conserved cysteine through the conserved F or W.

v_call cdr3_aa
TRBV11-3 CASSSGQDEQYF
TRBV2 CASSAYAGGDQPQHF
TRBV6-2/TRBV6-3 CASSHGTSGRATDTQYF
TRBV7-2 CASSLVSGDRVAF
TRBV21-1 CASSTPTSAEETQYF
TRBV2 CASSDPSQGRGNQPQHF
TRBV12-3/TRBV12-4 CASRGAGDEQFF
TRBV7-2 CASSMRQRSQPQHF
TRBV4-3 CASSQRARDNEQFF
TRBV19 CASSRGQINEQFF
TRBV10-3 CAISEGGGGGYTF
TRBV5-4 CASSLILAGAYNEQFF
TRBV9 CASSVASGGLYEQYF
TRBV5-6 CASSFSLGQRNTEAFF
TRBV7-9 CASSLRLAGPGELFF
TRBV4-1 CASSQEGGVVDSPLHF
TRBV7-9 CASSLDPSQNTDTQYF
TRBV3-1/TRBV3-2 CASSPRDSYNTEAFF
TRBV2 CASSGRTGEKTEAFF
TRBV10-3 CAISGGGAYNEQFF
TRBV6-2/TRBV6-3 CASSYFGGNEQFF
TRBV7-9 CASSDTLNFRQYF
TRBV9 CASSVGRVPSPLHF
TRBV5-1 CASSLRGTENTEAFF
TRBV27 CASSALLAGNEQYF
TRBV7-2 CASSSGLYSYNEQFF
TRBV28 CASSIQGFPFF
TRBV2 CASRGQFGQPQHF
TRBV28 CASWTGTSPLHF
TRBV4-2 CASSQGQGVENEQFF
TRBV7-9 CASSLGQGVYNEQFF
TRBV18 CASSKTRQGSSYNSPLHF
TRBV18 CASSLSGGSTDTQYF
TRBV7-9 CASSLVPSGGETQYF
TRBV5-4 CASSRLQGTNYGYTF
TRBV29-1 CSVKTGSSYNEQFF
TRBV9 CASSVGSSGRSYEQYF
TRBV18 CASSPGPTEAYEQYF
TRBV18 CASSDRGNYGYTF
TRBV7-9 CASSLGVATNEKLFF
TRBV7-8 CASSPTSGPITDTQYF
TRBV28 CASSSPTSSYNEQFF
TRBV3-1/TRBV3-2 CASSRTIGNTEAFF
TRBV5-6 CASSRTGTGWRVYTF
TRBV6-5 CASTNGGGLEQFF
TRBV18 CASSPLLGTGANTGELFF
TRBV2 CASRTGTYEQYF
TRBV28 CASSNQGISGTTIYF